This T cell receptor beta chain is from a study of blood T cell repertoires in COVID-19. Profiling relied on immunoSEQ multiplex PCR, and the TCRdb table lists in-frame clones only, not all of them. Of 200,000 to 300,000 clones in the sample, less than 90% were seen once. From germline, CDR1 is MNHEY and CDR2 SVGAGI. Deletions cut 6 bases from V and 7 bases from J, with 21 bases between. The CDR3 extends over 15 amino acids. This receptor was obtained from a man aged 55 to 70 with acute or convalescent COVID-19. Material: peripheral blood. V usage is TRBV6-5 and J usage is TRBJ1-1; a weak D match, TRBD1 (6 bases). The CDR3 loop reads CASSLTPGQSNEAFF. As DNA, the CDR3 is TGTGCCAGCAGCCTCACACCGGGACAAAGTAATGAAGCTTTCTTT.